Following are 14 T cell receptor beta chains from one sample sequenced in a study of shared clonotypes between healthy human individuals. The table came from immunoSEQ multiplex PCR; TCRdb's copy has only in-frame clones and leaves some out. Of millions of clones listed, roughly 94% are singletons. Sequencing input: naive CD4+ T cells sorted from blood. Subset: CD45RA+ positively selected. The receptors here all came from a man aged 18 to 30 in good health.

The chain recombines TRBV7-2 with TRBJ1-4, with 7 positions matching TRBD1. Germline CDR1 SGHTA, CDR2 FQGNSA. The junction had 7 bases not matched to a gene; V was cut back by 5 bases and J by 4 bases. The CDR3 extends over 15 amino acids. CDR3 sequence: CASSPWTGLNEKLFF. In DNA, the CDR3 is TGTGCCAGCAGCCCCTGGACAGGACTTAATGAAAAACTGTTTTTT.

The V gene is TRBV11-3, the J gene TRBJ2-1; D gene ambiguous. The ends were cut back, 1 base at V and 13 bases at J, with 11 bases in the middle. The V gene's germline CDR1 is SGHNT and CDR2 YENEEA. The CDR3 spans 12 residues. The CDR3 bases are TGTGCCAGCAGCTTAGGAACCGGAAAACAGTTCTTC. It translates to CASSLGTGKQFF.

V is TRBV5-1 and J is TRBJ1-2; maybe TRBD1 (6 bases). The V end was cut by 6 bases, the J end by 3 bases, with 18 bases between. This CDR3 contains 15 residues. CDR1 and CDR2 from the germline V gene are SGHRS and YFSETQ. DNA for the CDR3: TGCGCCAGCACTAGGTCAGCAGGGGAGTACTATGGCTACACCTTC. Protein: CASTRSAGEYYGYTF.

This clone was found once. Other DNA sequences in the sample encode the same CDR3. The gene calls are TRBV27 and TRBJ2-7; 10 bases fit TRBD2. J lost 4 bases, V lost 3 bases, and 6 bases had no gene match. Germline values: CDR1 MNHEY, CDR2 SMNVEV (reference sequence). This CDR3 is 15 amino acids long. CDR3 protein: CASSLGSGRSYEQYF. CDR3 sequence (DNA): TGTGCCAGCAGTTTGGGTAGCGGGAGGTCATACGAGCAGTACTTC.

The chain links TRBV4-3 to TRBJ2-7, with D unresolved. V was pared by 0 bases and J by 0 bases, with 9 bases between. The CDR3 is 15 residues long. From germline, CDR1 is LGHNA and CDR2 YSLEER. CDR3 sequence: CASSQEPGFSYEQYF. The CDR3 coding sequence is TGCGCCAGCAGCCAAGAGCCAGGATTCTCCTACGAGCAGTACTTC.

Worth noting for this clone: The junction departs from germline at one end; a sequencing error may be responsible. CDR3 sequence reads: CASSERDRGIAPQYF. The CDR3 coding sequence is TGTGCCAGCAGTGAAAGGGACAGGGGGATCGCACCGCAGTATTTT. The V call is TRBV10-3, the J call TRBJ2-3; TRBD1 aligns across 11 bases. CDR1 ENHRY and CDR2 SYGVKD come from the germline V gene. CDR3 length: 15 residues.

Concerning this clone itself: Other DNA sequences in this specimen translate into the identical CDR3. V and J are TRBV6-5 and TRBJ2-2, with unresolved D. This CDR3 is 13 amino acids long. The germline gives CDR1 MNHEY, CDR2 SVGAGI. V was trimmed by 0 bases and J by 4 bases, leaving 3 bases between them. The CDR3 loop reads CASSYSGTGELFF. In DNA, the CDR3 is TGTGCCAGCAGTTACTCTGGCACCGGGGAGCTGTTTTTT.

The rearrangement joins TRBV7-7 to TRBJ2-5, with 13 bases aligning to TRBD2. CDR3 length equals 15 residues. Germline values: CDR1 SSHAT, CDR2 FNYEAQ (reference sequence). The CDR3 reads CASSLTSGRSETQYF. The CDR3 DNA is TGTGCTAGTTCATTGACTAGCGGGAGGTCAGAGACCCAGTACTTC.

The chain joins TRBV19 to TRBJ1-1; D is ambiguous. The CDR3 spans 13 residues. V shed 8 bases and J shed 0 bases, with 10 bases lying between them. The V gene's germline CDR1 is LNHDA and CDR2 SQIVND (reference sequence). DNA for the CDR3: TGTGCCAGTCGTGACAACATGAACACTGAAGCTTTCTTT. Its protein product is CASRDNMNTEAFF.

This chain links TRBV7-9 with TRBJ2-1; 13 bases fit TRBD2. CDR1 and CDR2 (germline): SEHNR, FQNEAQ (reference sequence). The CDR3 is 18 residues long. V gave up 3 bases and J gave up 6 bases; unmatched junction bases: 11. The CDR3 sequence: CASSFPITSGGAVNEQFF. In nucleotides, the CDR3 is TGTGCCAGCAGCTTCCCCATAACTAGCGGGGGGGCGGTCAATGAGCAGTTCTTC.

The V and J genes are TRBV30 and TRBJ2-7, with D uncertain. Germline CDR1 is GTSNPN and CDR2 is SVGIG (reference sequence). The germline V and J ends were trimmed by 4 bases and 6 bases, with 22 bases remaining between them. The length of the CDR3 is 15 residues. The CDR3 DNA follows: TGTGCCTGGACCCAATTTGGTGACGGCGCGTCCGAGCAGTACTTC. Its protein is CAWTQFGDGASEQYF.

The CDR3 bases are TGTGCCAGCAGCCCCAGGGGGCAGGGGGACTATGGCTACACCTTC. The encoded protein is CASSPRGQGDYGYTF. The chain recombines TRBV7-9 with TRBJ1-2; TRBD1 agrees at 8 bases. V shed 5 bases, J shed 3 bases, and the junction held 8 bases outside the gene matches. The CDR3 covers 15 residues. Germline V gene sequence: CDR1 SEHNR, CDR2 FQNEAQ (reference sequence).

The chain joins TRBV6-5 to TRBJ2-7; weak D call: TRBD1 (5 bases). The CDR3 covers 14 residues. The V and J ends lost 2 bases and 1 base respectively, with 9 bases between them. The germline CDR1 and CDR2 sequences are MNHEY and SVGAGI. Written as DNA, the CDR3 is TGTGCCAGCAGTTACGACAGATGGTCCTACGAGCAGTACTTC. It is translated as CASSYDRWSYEQYF.

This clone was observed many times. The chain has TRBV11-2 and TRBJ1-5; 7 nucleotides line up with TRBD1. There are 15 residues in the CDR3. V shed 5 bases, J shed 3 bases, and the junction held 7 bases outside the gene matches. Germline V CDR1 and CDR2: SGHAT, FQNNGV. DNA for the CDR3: TGTGCCAGCAGCAAATACCAGGGGGACAATCAGCCCCAGCATTTT. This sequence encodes CASSKYQGDNQPQHF.